This is a list of T cell receptor beta chains from one sample in a study of OX40 agonist ivuxolimab in advanced cancers. The data were produced by immunoSEQ multiplex PCR, yet TCRdb's version contains in-frame clones alone and is incomplete. The sample yields tens of thousands of clones, 88% seen once. Sample: CD4+ or CD8+ T cells sorted from blood, taken in a trial of the OX40 agonist ivuxolimab. These receptors came from an adult with an advanced solid tumor such as melanoma, head and neck, liver or kidney cancer. Each CDR3 is given with its conserved first and last residue. The D gene is left open where the match is weak. Clone size, where shown, is once, few, many, or a class for clones that have expanded.

V,J,D,length,size,DNA,CDR3
TRBV4-1,TRBJ1-2,.,17,.,TGCGCCAGCAGCCAAGATCGTGGGGGGCTAGTAAACTATGGCTACACCTTC,CASSQDRGGLVNYGYTF
TRBV30,TRBJ1-1,TRBD1,17,.,TGTGCCTGGGTGGGACAGGGGGCGAAAAGGGTGAACACTGAAGCTTTCTTT,CAWVGQGAKRVNTEAFF
TRBV30,TRBJ1-1,.,13,.,TGTGCCTGGAGACTAGGAAATCGAGCTGAAGCTTTCTTT,CAWRLGNRAEAFF
TRBV10-3,TRBJ1-1,.,15,.,TGTGCCATCACACAGGCCGGGAGGATGAACACTGAAGCTTTCTTT,CAITQAGRMNTEAFF
TRBV2,TRBJ1-1,.,14,once,TGTGCCAGCAGTGAGGTACTGATGTGGACTGAAGCTTTCTTT,CASSEVLMWTEAFF
TRBV5-1,TRBJ2-3,.,13,once,TGCGCCAGCAGCTTTGCAGGGTCGGATACGCAGTATTTT,CASSFAGSDTQYF
TRBV5-5,TRBJ2-3,.,14,.,TGTGCCAGCAGCTGGCGGCGGCTCACAGATACGCAGTATTTT,CASSWRRLTDTQYF
TRBV19,TRBJ2-1,.,14,.,TGTGCCAGTAGTCTTCAATCCCTTGAGGATGAGCAGTTCTTC,CASSLQSLEDEQFF
TRBV7-9,TRBJ1-5,.,14,.,TGTGCCAGCAGCTCACAGGAGAGCAATCAGCCCCAGCATTTT,CASSSQESNQPQHF
TRBV2,TRBJ1-5,.,11,.,TGTGCCAGCAGTGACGAGGGGCAGGATCATTTT,CASSDEGQDHF
TRBV27,TRBJ1-2,.,13,.,TGTGCCAGCAGTTTATCCGGTGGTTATGGCTACACCTTC,CASSLSGGYGYTF
TRBV18,TRBJ2-1,TRBD2,18,.,TGTGCCAGCGTCACCTCTATGGCGGGAGCCCACTCCTACAATGAGCAGTTCTTC,CASVTSMAGAHSYNEQFF
TRBV14,TRBJ1-1,.,14,.,TGTGCCAGCAGTCAGAGGCCTTGGAACACTGAAGCTTTCTTT,CASSQRPWNTEAFF
TRBV19,TRBJ1-1,TRBD1,14,.,TGTGCCAGTAGGCAGGACAGGGTAATCACTGAAGCTTTCTTT,CASRQDRVITEAFF
TRBV4-1,TRBJ1-5,.,14,once,TGCGCCAGCAGCCGAAATAAGGGAGATCAGCCCCAGCATTTT,CASSRNKGDQPQHF
TRBV5-1,TRBJ1-1,TRBD1,14,.,TGCGCCAGCAGCTGGGGACAGGGTAGGACTGAAGCTTTCTTT,CASSWGQGRTEAFF
TRBV13,TRBJ1-2,.,13,.,TGTGCCAGCAGCCCTCCCGATAACTATGGCTACACCTTC,CASSPPDNYGYTF
TRBV11-2,TRBJ1-1,.,16,.,TGTGCCAGCAGCCCTGCTCGCGAGGGAGAGAACACTGAAGCTTTCTTT,CASSPAREGENTEAFF
TRBV5-1,TRBJ2-1,.,12,.,TGCGCCAGCAGCTGGAATCTAGGTGAGCAGTTCTTC,CASSWNLGEQFF
TRBV5-6,TRBJ2-7,.,12,.,TGTGCCAGCAGCTGGGCCGGGGACGAGCAGTACTTC,CASSWAGDEQYF
TRBV7-9,TRBJ2-1,TRBD2,16,.,TGTGCCAGCAGCTTCCCCAATAGCGGGGTGGGCAATGAGCAGTTCTTC,CASSFPNSGVGNEQFF
TRBV11-2,TRBJ1-1,.,14,once,TGTGCCAGCAGCTTACTTCAGGGGATACATGAAGCTTTCTTT,CASSLLQGIHEAFF
TRBV4-1,TRBJ1-3,.,14,.,TGCGCCAGCAGCCCCCGGGGAACTGGAAACACCATATATTTT,CASSPRGTGNTIYF
TRBV6-6,TRBJ1-5,.,13,.,TGTGCCAGCAGTTCAGGGATCAATCAGCCCCAGCATTTT,CASSSGINQPQHF
TRBV5-5,TRBJ1-5,.,14,.,TGTGCCAGCAGCTTGGGGCAGGGAGGTCAGCCCCAGCATTTT,CASSLGQGGQPQHF
TRBV6-6,TRBJ1-1,.,15,.,TGTGCCAGCAGTTACTCGTTACGAGCGAACACTGAAGCTTTCTTT,CASSYSLRANTEAFF
TRBV5-6,TRBJ2-3,.,12,.,TGTGCCAGCAGCTTGAAGGGATACAAGAAGTATTTT,CASSLKGYKKYF
TRBV4-2,TRBJ2-7,TRBD2,15,.,TGTGCCAGCAGCCAAGATGGCGGGAGCTCCTACGAGCAGTACTTC,CASSQDGGSSYEQYF
TRBV7-8,TRBJ2-3,TRBD2,15,.,TGTGCCAGCAGCTTCCGGACTAGCGGTACAGATACGCAGTATTTT,CASSFRTSGTDTQYF
TRBV30,TRBJ2-3,.,11,.,TGTGCCTGGAGTCACGCAGATACGCAGTATTTT,CAWSHADTQYF
TRBV5-5,TRBJ1-5,.,16,.,TGTGCCAGCAGCTTGCACCCGGGAACTACCAATCAGCCCCAGCATTTT,CASSLHPGTTNQPQHF
TRBV6-6,TRBJ1-1,.,14,.,TGTGCCAGCAGTCCTATGGGGGCTCGGTCTGAAGCTTTCTTT,CASSPMGARSEAFF
TRBV4-1,TRBJ1-5,.,16,.,TGCGCCAGCAGCCAAGAGGACCTTCGGGGGCGAGAGCCCCAGCATTTT,CASSQEDLRGREPQHF
TRBV7-9,TRBJ2-5,TRBD2,14,once,TGTGCCAGCAGCTTAGCGTCGGGGGGGATGGCCCAGTACTTC,CASSLASGGMAQYF
TRBV7-8,TRBJ2-1,.,16,.,TGTGCCAGCTGCCGGGAAGGCGGGTACGATTATGATGAGCAGTTCTTC,CASCREGGYDYDEQFF
TRBV5-5,TRBJ1-5,.,14,.,TGTGCCAGCAGCTTAGGAGGGCGCAATCAGCCCCAGCATTTT,CASSLGGRNQPQHF
TRBV27,TRBJ1-2,TRBD1,16,.,TGTGCCAGCAGTTACCGGACAGGGGAATCTAACTATGGCTACACCTTC,CASSYRTGESNYGYTF
TRBV6-1,TRBJ2-7,.,11,large,TGTGCCAGCAGTGATTGGCACGAGCAGTACTTC,CASSDWHEQYF
TRBV27,TRBJ1-1,.,13,.,TGTGCCAGCAGTGCCGATTGGGAGGCTGAAGCTTTCTTT,CASSADWEAEAFF
TRBV4-1,TRBJ2-1,TRBD1,14,.,TGCGCCAGCAGCCGCCGACAGGGTGGGGATGAGCAGTTCTTC,CASSRRQGGDEQFF
TRBV13,TRBJ1-1,.,17,.,TGTGCCAGCAGCTTAGCCCGTCGGGAGAGTTTGAACACTGAAGCTTTCTTT,CASSLARRESLNTEAFF
TRBV9,TRBJ2-5,.,15,.,TGTGCCAGCAGCGTAGGAGACAGTAAGGGCGAGACCCAGTACTTC,CASSVGDSKGETQYF
TRBV28,TRBJ2-1,.,12,.,TGTGCCAGCAGTTTAGAGGGATTTGAGCAGTTCTTC,CASSLEGFEQFF
TRBV5-1,TRBJ2-3,.,14,.,TGCGCCAGCAGCTCCTACCGGGAGACAGATACGCAGTATTTT,CASSSYRETDTQYF
TRBV14,TRBJ2-1,.,19,.,TGTGCCAGCAGCCAAGGTGCCTATTTTGGGACCTACCTCTACAATGAGCAGTTCTTC,CASSQGAYFGTYLYNEQFF
TRBV5-1,TRBJ1-5,.,16,.,TGCGCCAGCAGCCCCCGGGGGCCCGAGTGGAATCAGCCCCAGCATTTT,CASSPRGPEWNQPQHF
TRBV5-4,TRBJ1-2,.,13,.,TGTGCCAGCAGCTTGTGGACATACCCGAGCTACACCTTC,CASSLWTYPSYTF
TRBV27,TRBJ2-1,TRBD2,20,.,TGTGCCAGCAGCTATAAAACCGGGACTAGCGGGAGGTTGCCTTACAATGAGCAGTTCTTC,CASSYKTGTSGRLPYNEQFF